Listed below are T cell receptor beta chains from one sample, sequenced in a study of blood T cell repertoires in COVID-19. The repertoire was sequenced with immunoSEQ multiplex PCR; TCRdb's copy has only in-frame clones and lacks some. This sample has around 330,000 clones, with about 85% found just once. Input material: PBMCs or T cells enriched from blood (not recorded which). The receptors were sampled from a woman younger than 45 who had been exposed to COVID-19. Both conserved end residues are part of each CDR3. The D gene is left open where the match is weak. Clone size is stated in some rows and not others, as once, few, many or a class when expanded.

d_call,j_call,clone_size,v_call,cdr3_aa,cdr3_nt
-,TRBJ2-2,-,TRBV19,CASSIDRPVTGELFF,TGTGCCAGTAGTATAGATCGTCCAGTCACCGGGGAGCTGTTTTTT
TRBD1,TRBJ2-5,-,TRBV28,CASPSPPDRGGVSTQYF,TGTGCCAGCCCCTCCCCCCCGGACAGGGGAGGAGTATCGACCCAGTACTTC
TRBD1,TRBJ1-2,-,TRBV5-4,CASRSDGQGAYGYTF,TGTGCCAGCAGAAGTGACGGACAGGGCGCCTATGGCTACACCTTC
TRBD1,TRBJ1-2,-,TRBV11-1,CASSFGTAINYGYTF,TGTGCCAGCAGCTTCGGGACAGCGATTAACTATGGCTACACCTTC
-,TRBJ2-4,-,TRBV4-1,CASSQGVAGDGLAKNIQYF,TGCGCCAGCAGCCAAGGAGTAGCAGGGGATGGGTTAGCCAAAAACATTCAGTACTTC
-,TRBJ1-5,-,TRBV2,CASSVGEHQPQHF,TGTGCCAGCAGTGTCGGGGAACACCAGCCCCAGCATTTT
TRBD1,TRBJ1-1,-,TRBV28,CASSLDRVLTEAFF,TGTGCCAGCAGCTTAGACAGGGTTTTGACTGAAGCTTTCTTT
-,TRBJ2-4,-,TRBV3-1/TRBV3-2,CASSQDSGTRNIQYF,TGTGCCAGCAGCCAAGACTCCGGGACAAGGAACATTCAGTACTTC
TRBD2,TRBJ2-1,few,TRBV2,CASSSGTSGYNEQFF,TGTGCCAGCAGTTCCGGGACTAGCGGCTACAATGAGCAGTTCTTC
-,TRBJ1-6,-,TRBV28,CASSFTRDSPLHF,TGTGCCAGCAGTTTCACTCGGGATTCACCCCTCCACTTT
TRBD1,TRBJ2-3,-,TRBV9,CASSPYGTDGLLAQYF,TGTGCCAGCAGCCCTTACGGGACAGACGGATTATTGGCGCAGTATTTT
TRBD1,TRBJ2-7,-,TRBV10-2,CASLDSGQGILEQYF,TGCGCCAGTTTAGACTCGGGACAGGGTATTCTCGAGCAGTACTTC
-,TRBJ2-1,-,TRBV7-3,CASSSTGGGLSYNEQFF,TGTGCCAGCAGCTCAACCGGCGGGGGCCTCTCCTACAATGAGCAGTTCTTC
-,TRBJ1-2,-,TRBV10-3,CATSKGDEEGYTF,TGTGCAACATCAAAAGGGGATGAAGAGGGCTACACCTTC
TRBD2,TRBJ2-1,-,TRBV14,CASSPRLAGGNEQFF,TGTGCCAGCAGCCCTCGACTAGCGGGGGGCAATGAGCAGTTCTTC
-,TRBJ2-7,-,TRBV2,CASSNQVLPYEQYF,TGTGCCAGCAGTAATCAGGTTCTACCCTACGAGCAGTACTTC
-,TRBJ2-2,-,TRBV5-1,CASSSGQLAGELFF,TGCGCCAGCAGCAGCGGACAGTTGGCCGGGGAGCTGTTTTTT
-,TRBJ1-1,-,TRBV10-1,CASTLHSYDRNTEAFF,TGCGCCAGCACCCTCCACAGCTATGATCGGAACACTGAAGCTTTCTTT
TRBD1,TRBJ1-4,-,TRBV7-2,CASSRTGTNEKLFF,TGTGCCAGCAGCCGGACAGGAACTAATGAAAAACTGTTTTTT
TRBD1,TRBJ1-1,-,TRBV6-5,CASRGGQGVAFF,TGTGCCAGCAGGGGGGGACAGGGGGTAGCTTTCTTT
TRBD2,TRBJ2-3,-,TRBV27,CASAASGGATDTQYF,TGTGCCAGCGCTGCTAGCGGGGGGGCGACAGATACGCAGTATTTT
-,TRBJ1-2,-,TRBV7-8,CASSPGTSSSYGYTF,TGTGCCAGCAGCCCAGGGACTTCCTCCAGCTATGGCTACACCTTC
TRBD1,TRBJ1-1,-,TRBV10-3,CAISGMDRGRTEAFF,TGTGCCATCAGCGGCATGGACAGGGGGCGCACTGAAGCTTTCTTT
-,TRBJ1-1,-,TRBV25-1,CASSRTAGRNTEAFF,TGTGCCAGCAGTAGGACCGCAGGGCGGAACACTGAAGCTTTCTTT
TRBD2,TRBJ2-5,-,TRBV5-6,CASSRYVAGGSLVETQYF,TGTGCCAGCAGCCGCTATGTAGCGGGGGGAAGTTTAGTAGAGACCCAGTACTTC
TRBD1,TRBJ2-1,-,TRBV5-6,CASTDRGRVVVQFF,TGTGCCAGCACCGACAGGGGGAGGGTTGTCGTGCAGTTCTTC